These 11 T cell receptor beta chains share one sample of origin, sequenced in a study of T-cell reconstitution after alpha-beta-depleted transplantation in children. Researchers prepared the TCRbeta library using unique molecular identifiers, the study reports. TCRdb processed the PCR reads anew with MiXCR; each CDR3 protein has one entry. The sample yields about 400,000 distinct CDR3 sequences, around 20% seen once. The sequences come from PBMCs from the stem cell graft donor, collected from the stem cell graft. The receptors shown here come from a human donor who donated a stem cell graft to a child with acute myeloid leukemia.

In its sample, this clonotype was seen many times. The chain recombines TRBV20-1 with TRBJ2-6; no clear D gene. With 5 bases removed from V and 4 bases from J, the gap between germline ends came to 9 bases. This CDR3 has 13 amino acids. Germline V lookup: CDR1 DFQATT, CDR2 SNEGSKA (reference sequence). CDR3 DNA: TGCAGTGCTTGGGGTGGAGGGGCCAACGTCCTGACTTTC. Amino acid sequence: CSAWGGGANVLTF.

This clonotype came up a few times. The chain joins TRBV29-1 to TRBJ1-1; D gene ambiguous. From germline, CDR1 is SQVTM and CDR2 ANQGSEA. V was pared by 4 bases and J by 3 bases, with 12 bases between. This CDR3 contains 13 residues. The CDR3 DNA sequence: TGCAGCGTTGCGACCCCCCTGTACACTGAAGCTTTCTTT. Encoded protein: CSVATPLYTEAFF.

The rearrangement links TRBV20-1 to TRBJ2-1, with 7 bases identical to TRBD1. The ends lost 6 bases at V and 1 base at J; junction bases unmatched: 6. The CDR3 totals 14 residues. Germline values: CDR1 DFQATT, CDR2 SNEGSKA (reference sequence). The CDR3: CSARQGPSYNEQFF. The CDR3 DNA reads TGCAGTGCGAGACAGGGCCCGTCCTACAATGAGCAGTTCTTC.

In regard to this clonotype: The germline gene is not matched at one end of the junction; a read error may be the cause. This rearrangement joins TRBV6-2 or TRBV6-3 to TRBJ2-1; TRBD2 matches at 8 bases. The CDR3 has 14 amino acids. CDR1 MNHEY and CDR2 SVGEGT come from the germline V gene. The CDR3 sequence: CASSYVAGGNQQFF. CDR3 bases: TGTGCCAGCAGTTACGTGGCGGGAGGCAATCAGCAGTTCTTC.

This clonotype has a count of ten or more. CDR3 loop: CASNSGTGTYNEQFF. The CDR3 coding sequence is TGTGCCAGCAATTCAGGGACAGGGACCTACAATGAGCAGTTCTTC. V usage is TRBV12-3 or TRBV12-4 and J usage is TRBJ2-1; 9 positions match TRBD1. This CDR3 contains 15 residues. The V segment lost 7 bases and the J segment 2 bases; nucleotides outside the gene matches: 6.

This clonotype was detected many times. The chain carries TRBV20-1 and TRBJ1-1; D gene uncertain. From germline, CDR1 is DFQATT and CDR2 SNEGSKA (reference sequence). The CDR3 contains 11 residues. The germline V and J ends were trimmed by 3 bases and 3 bases, with 5 bases remaining between them. Here the CDR3 reads CSARGYTEAFF. The CDR3 DNA reads as TGCAGTGCTAGGGGTTACACTGAAGCTTTCTTT.

The chain uses TRBV5-1 and TRBJ2-1, with TRBD2 identical over 12 bases. Germline V gives CDR1 SGHRS, CDR2 YFSETQ. The length of the CDR3 is 18 residues. J gave up 5 bases and V 0 bases, and 9 bases lay outside the gene matches. The CDR3 loop is CASSLEASGRATNNEQFF. CDR3 DNA: TGCGCCAGCAGCTTGGAGGCTAGCGGGAGGGCCACGAACAATGAGCAGTTCTTC.

This clonotype appeared a single time. V gene TRBV27 combines with J gene TRBJ2-7; D is tentatively TRBD1 or TRBD2 (5 bases each). In germline, CDR1 is MNHEY, CDR2 SMNVEV (reference sequence). The V end lost 2 bases, the J end lost 3 bases, and 17 bases lay between the germline ends. This CDR3 is 16 amino acids long. The CDR3 is CASSLIVGRAVYEQYF. Here the CDR3 DNA reads TGTGCCAGCAGTTTAATAGTGGGACGGGCGGTCTACGAGCAGTACTTC.

This clonotype has only a few counts. The V call is TRBV27, the J call TRBJ2-1, with 10 bases matching TRBD2. V lost 8 bases, J lost 4 bases, and 14 bases stayed unmatched. The CDR3 loop spans 17 amino acids. The V gene's germline CDR1 is MNHEY and CDR2 SMNVEV (reference sequence). Here the CDR3 DNA reads TGTGCCAGCGAATCCACCTCCCAAGCGGGAGGGTACAATGAGCAGTTCTTC. It yields the protein CASESTSQAGGYNEQFF.

This clonotype was observed a handful of times. CDR3: CASSLSGTPGGGSYNEQFF. In DNA, the CDR3 is TGCGCCAGCAGCTTGTCCGGAACCCCAGGGGGAGGGTCCTACAATGAGCAGTTCTTC. The rearrangement links TRBV5-1 to TRBJ2-1; D could derive from TRBD1 or TRBD2 (7 bases each). This CDR3 has 19 residues. V lost 1 base to trimming and J lost 1 base, with 21 bases between them. Germline CDR1 reads SGHRS; CDR2 reads YFSETQ.

V is TRBV28 and J is TRBJ1-1, with D perhaps matching TRBD1 (5 bases). V was pared by 7 bases and J by 5 bases, with 11 bases between. Germline lookup yields CDR1 MDHEN and CDR2 SYDVKM. CDR3 length equals 12 residues. The CDR3 here is CASTGGGTEAFF. The CDR3 DNA reads as TGTGCCAGCACCGGTGGGGGAACTGAAGCTTTCTTT.